Reported below is one T cell receptor (beta chain). The target antigen is unknown. These data originate in a study of T cell repertoires in cytomegalovirus infection. Study details: Both CMV infection and a matching HLA type were indicated by public TCR beta signatures. Whole-study results and caveats: HLA-C-restricted CMV-specific TCR beta clonotypes prevailed in the ex vivo response. Cumulative public TCR beta family frequency identified CMV carriers with the relevant HLA.

TCRdb itself ran the reads through MiXCR, one entry per CDR3 protein. The table records about 130,000 distinct CDR3 sequences, 20% to 30% of them present only once. This clonotype originated in a human donor in good health (CMV status not recorded). Some clones in this sample may be carry-over from other donors' samples. The source material was PBMCs, sequenced either directly or after in vitro stimulation (not recorded which).

This chain's CDR3 is CASSPDGRHQETQYF. DNA of the CDR3: TGTGCCAGCAGCCCCGATGGACGGCACCAAGAGACCCAGTACTTC. This sequence joins TRBV7-9 and TRBJ2-5; no definite D call. CDR1 SEHNR and CDR2 FQNEAQ come from the germline V gene (reference sequence). The CDR3 sequence is 15 residues long. V was cut by 5 bases and J by 0 bases, with 13 bases left in between.